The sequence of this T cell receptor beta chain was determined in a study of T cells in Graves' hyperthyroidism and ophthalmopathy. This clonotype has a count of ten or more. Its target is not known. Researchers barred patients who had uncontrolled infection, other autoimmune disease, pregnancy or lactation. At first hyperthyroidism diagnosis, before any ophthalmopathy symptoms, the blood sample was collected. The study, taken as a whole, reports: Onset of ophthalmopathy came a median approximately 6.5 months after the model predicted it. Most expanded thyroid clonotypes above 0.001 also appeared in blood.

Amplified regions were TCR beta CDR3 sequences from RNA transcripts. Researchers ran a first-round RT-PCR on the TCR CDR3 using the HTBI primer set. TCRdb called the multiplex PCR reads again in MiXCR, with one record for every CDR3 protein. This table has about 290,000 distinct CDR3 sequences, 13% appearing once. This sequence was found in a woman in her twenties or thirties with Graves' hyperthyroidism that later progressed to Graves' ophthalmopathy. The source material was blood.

The CDR3 loop reads CASSFPPKEQYF. CDR3 coding DNA: TGCGCCAGCAGCTTTCCCCCGAAGGAGCAGTACTTC. The chain employs TRBV5-1 and TRBJ2-7; no reliable D call. Germline CDR1 and CDR2: SGHRS and YFSETQ. There are 12 residues in the CDR3. Trimming stripped 2 bases from V and 7 bases from J, with 10 bases between.